The next 8 T cell receptor beta chains were all read from a single sample in a study of blood T cell repertoires in COVID-19. Profiling relied on immunoSEQ multiplex PCR, and the TCRdb table lists in-frame clones only, not all of them. The sample comprises 150,000 to 200,000 clones, approximately 84% of which are singletons, and 5% to 6% rests with the top ten. Sequenced sample: peripheral blood. Source of these receptors: a woman aged 45-60 years with COVID-19, enrolled during active disease.

In its sample, this clone was seen a few times. This rearrangement joins TRBV28 to TRBJ1-4; D uncertain. The V end lost 5 bases, the J end lost 2 bases, and 6 bases lay between the germline ends. The CDR3 is 13 residues long. Germline V gene lookup returns CDR1 MDHEN and CDR2 SYDVKM. CDR3 protein: CASSPSTNEKLFF. Here the CDR3 DNA reads TGTGCCAGCAGTCCCAGTACTAATGAAAAACTGTTTTTT.

The genes are TRBV7-2 and TRBJ2-4, with 11 bases identical to TRBD2. The V and J ends lost 4 bases and 8 bases, in that order; junction bases with no gene match: 16. The CDR3 totals 18 residues. CDR1 is SGHTA and CDR2 is FQGNSA in the germline V gene. The CDR3 region is CASSYQTGTSGPGDIQYF. CDR3 nucleotide sequence: TGTGCCAGCAGCTACCAAACCGGGACTAGCGGCCCCGGGGACATTCAGTACTTC.

This sequence joins TRBV28 and TRBJ2-7; TRBD2 is a possible D gene (5 bases). This CDR3 comprises 13 residues. CDR1 is MDHEN, CDR2 SYDVKM, per germline. Trimming pared 10 bases from V and 6 bases from J, leaving 19 bases between. The CDR3 nucleotides are TGTGCCACCGAGACACCACGGGATAGCGAGCAGTACTTC. Protein: CATETPRDSEQYF.

The genes are TRBV28 and TRBJ2-5; 7 nucleotides align to TRBD2. CDR1 MDHEN and CDR2 SYDVKM come from the germline V gene. The CDR3 length is 18 residues. J was trimmed by 2 bases and V by 3 bases; bases with no gene match: 15. CDR3 sequence: CASSLAAQGGGLQETQYF. The CDR3 nucleotides read TGTGCCAGCAGTTTGGCTGCCCAGGGCGGGGGACTTCAAGAGACCCAGTACTTC.

V and J are TRBV4-1 and TRBJ2-7; D is perhaps TRBD1 (6 bases). The CDR3 consists of 16 residues. Trimming took off 3 bases at V and 4 bases at J, with 19 bases between the two ends. The germline CDR1 and CDR2 sequences are MGHRA and YSYEKL. For the CDR3, the DNA is TGCGCCAGCAGCCACCGTGGGGGCAGTCGGTCTTACGAGCAGTACTTC. Its protein is CASSHRGGSRSYEQYF.

This chain links TRBV10-3 with TRBJ2-3; D uncertain. Germline V lookup: CDR1 ENHRY, CDR2 SYGVKD. This CDR3 has 15 residues. The ends were cut back, 10 bases at V and 2 bases at J, with 19 bases in the middle. The CDR3 sequence is CATFATSETTDTQYF. CDR3 coding DNA: TGTGCCACCTTCGCAACGTCGGAGACCACAGATACGCAGTATTTT.

This clone was seen once. The CDR3 region is CASSGWGQDEKLFF. For the CDR3, the DNA is TGTGCCAGCAGTGGATGGGGACAGGATGAAAAACTGTTTTTT. V gene TRBV6-2 or TRBV6-3 combines with J gene TRBJ1-4, with TRBD1 matching 8 bases. V was pared by 5 bases and J by 6 bases, with 5 bases of the junction left unmatched. CDR3 length: 14 residues. In germline, CDR1 is MNHEY, CDR2 SVGEGT.

The chain carries TRBV24-1 and TRBJ2-5; TRBD2 matches at 12 bases. The CDR3 is made up of 15 amino acids. The germline CDR1 and CDR2 sequences are KGHDR and SFDVKD. After removal of 5 bases from V and 5 bases from J, the junction contained 5 bases not matched to a gene. For the CDR3, the DNA is TGTGCCACCAGTGTCGTGACTAGCGGGGGCGAGACCCAGTACTTC. It yields the protein CATSVVTSGGETQYF.